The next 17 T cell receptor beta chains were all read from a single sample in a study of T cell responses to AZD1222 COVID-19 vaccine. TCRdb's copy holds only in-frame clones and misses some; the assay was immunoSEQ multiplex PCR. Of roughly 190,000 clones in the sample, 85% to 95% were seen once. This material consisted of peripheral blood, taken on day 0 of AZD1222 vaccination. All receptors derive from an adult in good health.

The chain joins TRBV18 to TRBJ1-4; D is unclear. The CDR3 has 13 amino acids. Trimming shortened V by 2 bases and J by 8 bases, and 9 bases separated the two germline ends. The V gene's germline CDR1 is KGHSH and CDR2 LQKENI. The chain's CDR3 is CASSPDLSEKLFF. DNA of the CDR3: TGTGCCAGCTCACCAGACCTCAGCGAAAAACTGTTTTTT.

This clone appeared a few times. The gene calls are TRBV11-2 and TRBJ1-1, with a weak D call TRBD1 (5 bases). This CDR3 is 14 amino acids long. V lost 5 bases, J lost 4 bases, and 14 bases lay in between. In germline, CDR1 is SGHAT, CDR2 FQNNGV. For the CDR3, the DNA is TGTGCCAGCAGCACAGGCAACCGGGGCACTGAAGCTTTCTTT. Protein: CASSTGNRGTEAFF.

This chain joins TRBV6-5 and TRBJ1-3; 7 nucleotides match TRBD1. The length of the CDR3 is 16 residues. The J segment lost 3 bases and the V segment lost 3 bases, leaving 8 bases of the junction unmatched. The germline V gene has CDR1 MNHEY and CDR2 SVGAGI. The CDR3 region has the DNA TGTGCCAGCAGTTATCAACAGGGGATAGTTGGAAACACCATATATTTT. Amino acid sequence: CASSYQQGIVGNTIYF.

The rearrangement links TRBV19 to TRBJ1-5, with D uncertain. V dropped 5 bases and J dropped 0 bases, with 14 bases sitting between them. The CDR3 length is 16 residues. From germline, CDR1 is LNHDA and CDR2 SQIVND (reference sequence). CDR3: CASSLNAHRSNQPQHF. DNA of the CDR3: TGTGCCAGTAGTCTAAACGCTCACCGTAGCAATCAGCCCCAGCATTTT.

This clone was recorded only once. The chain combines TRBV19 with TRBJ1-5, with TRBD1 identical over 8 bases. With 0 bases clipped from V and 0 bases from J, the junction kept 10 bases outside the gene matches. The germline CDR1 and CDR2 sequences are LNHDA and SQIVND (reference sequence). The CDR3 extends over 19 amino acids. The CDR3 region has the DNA TGTGCCAGTAGTATAGATCGGGACAGGCAGTACTATAGCAATCAGCCCCAGCATTTT. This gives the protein CASSIDRDRQYYSNQPQHF.

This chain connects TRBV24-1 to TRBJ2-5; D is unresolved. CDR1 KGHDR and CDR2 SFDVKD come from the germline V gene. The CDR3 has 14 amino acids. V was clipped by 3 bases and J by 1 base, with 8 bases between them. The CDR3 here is CATSDPTVQETQYF. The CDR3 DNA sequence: TGTGCCACCAGTGATCCGACGGTCCAAGAGACCCAGTACTTC.

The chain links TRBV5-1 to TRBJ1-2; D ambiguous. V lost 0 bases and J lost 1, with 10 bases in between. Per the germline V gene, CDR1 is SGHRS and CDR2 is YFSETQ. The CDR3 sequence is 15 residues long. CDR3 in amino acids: CASSLGTEINYGYTF. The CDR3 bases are TGCGCCAGCAGCTTGGGTACAGAAATTAACTATGGCTACACCTTC.

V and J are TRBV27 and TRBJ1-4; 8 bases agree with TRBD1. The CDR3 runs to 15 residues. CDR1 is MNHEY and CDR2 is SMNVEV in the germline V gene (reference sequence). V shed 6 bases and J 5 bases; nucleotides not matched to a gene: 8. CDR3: CASSSGQVGNEKLFF. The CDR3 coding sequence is TGTGCCAGCAGCTCGGGACAGGTGGGAAATGAAAAACTGTTTTTT. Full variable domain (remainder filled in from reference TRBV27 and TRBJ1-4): EAQVTQNPRYLITVTGKKLTVTCSQNMNHEYMSWYRQDPGLGLRQIYYSMNVEVTDKGDVPEGYKVSRKEKRNFPLILESPSPNQTSLYFCASSSGQVGNEKLFFGSGTQLSVL.

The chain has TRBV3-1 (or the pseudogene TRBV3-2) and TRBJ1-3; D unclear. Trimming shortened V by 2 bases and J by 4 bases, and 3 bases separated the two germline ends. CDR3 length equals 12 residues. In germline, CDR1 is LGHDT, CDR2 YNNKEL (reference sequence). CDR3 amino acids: CASSQLGNTIYF. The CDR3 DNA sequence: TGTGCCAGCAGCCAACTAGGAAACACCATATATTTT.

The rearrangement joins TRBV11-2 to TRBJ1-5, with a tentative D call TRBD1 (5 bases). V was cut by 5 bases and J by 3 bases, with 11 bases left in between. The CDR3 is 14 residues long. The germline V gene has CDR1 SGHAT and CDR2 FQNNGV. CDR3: CASSPGQFNQPQHF. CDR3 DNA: TGTGCCAGCAGCCCTGGACAATTCAATCAGCCCCAGCATTTT.

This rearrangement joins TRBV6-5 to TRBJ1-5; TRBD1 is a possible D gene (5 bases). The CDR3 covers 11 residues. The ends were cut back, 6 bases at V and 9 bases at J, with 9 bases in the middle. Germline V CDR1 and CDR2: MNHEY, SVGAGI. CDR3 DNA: TGTGCCAGCAGGGGGGGATGGCCCCAGCATTTT. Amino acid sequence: CASRGGWPQHF.

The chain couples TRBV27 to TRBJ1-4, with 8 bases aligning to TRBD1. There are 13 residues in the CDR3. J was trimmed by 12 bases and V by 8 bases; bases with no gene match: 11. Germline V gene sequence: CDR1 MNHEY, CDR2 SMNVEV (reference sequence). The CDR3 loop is CASRRDRRGELFF. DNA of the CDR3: TGTGCCAGCCGCCGGGACAGGCGGGGAGAACTGTTTTTT.

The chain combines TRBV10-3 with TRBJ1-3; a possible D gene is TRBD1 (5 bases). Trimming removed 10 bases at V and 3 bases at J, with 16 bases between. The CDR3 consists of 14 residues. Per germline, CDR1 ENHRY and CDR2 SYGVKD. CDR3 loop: CATGHLDSGNTIYF. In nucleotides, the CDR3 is TGTGCCACCGGACACCTTGACAGTGGAAACACCATATATTTT.

As DNA, the CDR3 is TGTGCCAGCAGTTTGAAGGTCGCAGATACGCAGTATTTT. Protein sequence: CASSLKVADTQYF. V gene TRBV27 combines with J gene TRBJ2-3; D not certain. Germline V gene sequence: CDR1 MNHEY, CDR2 SMNVEV (reference sequence). The CDR3 runs to 13 residues. V lost 3 bases to trimming and J lost 4 bases, with 8 bases between them.

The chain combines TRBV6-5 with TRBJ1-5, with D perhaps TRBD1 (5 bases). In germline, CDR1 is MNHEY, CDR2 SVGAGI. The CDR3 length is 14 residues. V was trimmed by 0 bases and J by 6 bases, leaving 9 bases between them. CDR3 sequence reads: CASSYSSGRQPQHF. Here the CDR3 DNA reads TGTGCCAGCAGTTACTCGTCGGGGCGTCAGCCCCAGCATTTT.

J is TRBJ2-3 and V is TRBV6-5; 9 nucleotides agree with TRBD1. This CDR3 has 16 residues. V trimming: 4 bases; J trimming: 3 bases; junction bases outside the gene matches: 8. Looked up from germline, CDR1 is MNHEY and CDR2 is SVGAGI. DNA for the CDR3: TGTGCCAGCAGTTTAGAGACAGGGGGTAGAACAGATACGCAGTATTTT. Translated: CASSLETGGRTDTQYF.

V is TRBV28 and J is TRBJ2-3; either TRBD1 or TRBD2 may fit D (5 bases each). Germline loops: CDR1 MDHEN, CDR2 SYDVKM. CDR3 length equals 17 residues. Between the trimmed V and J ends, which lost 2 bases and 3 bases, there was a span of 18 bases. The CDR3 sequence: CASSLTKGVRGTDTQYF. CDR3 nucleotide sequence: TGTGCCAGCAGTTTAACAAAAGGTGTGAGGGGTACAGATACGCAGTATTTT.